One and the same sample provided the 12 T cell receptor beta chains below, sequenced in a study of CD8+ T cells in alopecia areata. As the sequencing template, cDNA was produced by extracting RNA and reverse transcribing it. This table comes from immunoSEQ multiplex PCR, and its TCRdb copy is limited to in-frame clones, with some not included. The sample lists tens of thousands of clones; approximately 54% were seen once. CD4+ cells from five patients were sorted into CD25+CD127- cells. What was sequenced was CD4+ Tregs sorted from blood. The receptors originated from a human donor with alopecia areata.

This clone has only a few counts. V gene TRBV5-1 combines with J gene TRBJ2-5, with TRBD1 identical over 8 bases. With the DNA end fitting TRBJ2-7 better, the J assignment may be wrong. This CDR3 comprises 15 residues. Germline V CDR1 and CDR2: SGHRS, YFSETQ. Written as DNA, the CDR3 is TGCGCCAGCAGCTCCTTCCGACAGGGGCGGTACGAGCAGTACTTC. Translated, it gives CASSSFRQGRYEQYF.

This clone was recorded a few times. The rearrangement uses TRBV5-1 and TRBJ2-1, with D possibly called TRBD1 or TRBD2 (5 bases each). The V and J ends lost 5 bases and 15 bases respectively, with 15 bases between them. CDR1 is SGHRS, CDR2 YFSETQ, per germline. The CDR3 contains 11 residues. The DNA for the CDR3 is TGCGCCAGCAGGTACGCAGGGAGAAGGTTCTTC. Translation gives CASRYAGRRFF.

The J gene is TRBJ2-5, the V gene TRBV5-6, with D unclear. The ends were cut back, 2 bases at V and 4 bases at J, with 15 bases in the middle. This CDR3 comprises 15 residues. The germline CDR1 and CDR2 sequences are SGHDT and YYEEEE. The CDR3 DNA is TGTGCCAGCAGCTTTAGCCCGGCAGTCAGAGAGACCCAGTACTTC. Its translation: CASSFSPAVRETQYF.

The genes are TRBV28 and TRBJ2-2; 9 positions agree with TRBD1. CDR1 is MDHEN, CDR2 SYDVKM, per germline. Trimming took 3 bases from V and 0 from J; bases not matched to a gene: 8. This CDR3 comprises 18 residues. The CDR3 DNA reads TGTGCCAGCAGTTTCCCGGGACAGGGACCCACGAACACCGGGGAGCTGTTTTTT. Translation: CASSFPGQGPTNTGELFF.

The chain is built from TRBV5-8 and TRBJ1-1; D uncertain. Looked up from germline, CDR1 is SGHTS and CDR2 is YDEGEE. The CDR3 contains 13 residues. Deletions cut 1 base from V and 3 bases from J, with 7 bases between. The CDR3 is CASSLFRYTEAFF. CDR3 DNA: TGTGCCAGCAGCTTGTTTCGCTACACTGAAGCTTTCTTT.

V usage is TRBV7-3 and J usage is TRBJ2-2, with 14 bases that match TRBD2. Germline V CDR1 and CDR2: SGHTA, FQGTGA. The V segment lost 4 bases and the J segment 6 bases; nucleotides outside the gene matches: 1. The CDR3 sequence is 15 residues long. CDR3 amino acids: CASSWGLAGAGELFF. Written as DNA, the CDR3 is TGTGCCAGCAGCTGGGGACTAGCGGGAGCCGGGGAGCTGTTTTTT.

The gene calls are TRBV28 and TRBJ2-1; 10 positions match TRBD2. The CDR3 sequence is 18 residues long. CDR1 is MDHEN and CDR2 is SYDVKM in the germline V gene. V lost 2 bases to trimming and J lost 4 bases; unmatched junction nucleotides: 11. As DNA, the CDR3 is TGTGCCAGCAGTTTAAGACTAGCGGGCCCCGCCGCTTACAATGAGCAGTTCTTC. Translating it yields CASSLRLAGPAAYNEQFF.

V gene TRBV6-5 combines with J gene TRBJ2-4, with D maybe TRBD1 (6 bases). CDR1 is MNHEY and CDR2 is SVGAGI in the germline V gene. The ends were cut back, 0 bases at V and 7 bases at J, with 13 bases in the middle. There are 15 residues in the CDR3. In DNA form, the CDR3 reads TGTGCCAGCAGTTACTCGAATCAGGGGCAGAACATTCAGTACTTC. The encoded protein is CASSYSNQGQNIQYF.

This clone was detected only a few times. The chain couples TRBV19 to TRBJ2-1; D may be TRBD2 (6 bases). The CDR3 has 14 residues. Germline CDR1 is LNHDA and CDR2 is SQIVND (reference sequence). V lost 3 bases and J lost 5, with 11 bases in between. CDR3 bases: TGTGCCAGTAGTATCAACAGGAGGGACAATGAGCAGTTCTTC. Translating gives CASSINRRDNEQFF.

This clone was picked up a small number of times. V usage is TRBV4-1 and J usage is TRBJ2-7; 13 positions agree with TRBD2. Germline V gene sequence: CDR1 MGHRA, CDR2 YSYEKL. Germline trimming cut 1 base from V and 5 bases from J; bases unmatched to any gene: 2. The CDR3 sequence is 15 residues long. CDR3 amino acids: CASSQGLAGGNEQYF. The CDR3 DNA reads as TGCGCCAGCAGCCAAGGACTAGCGGGGGGTAACGAGCAGTACTTC.

The rearrangement joins TRBV5-1 to TRBJ2-1; 10 positions match TRBD2. The germline gives CDR1 SGHRS, CDR2 YFSETQ. The V gene end was trimmed by 4 bases and the J gene end by 4 bases; junction bases not matched to a gene: 11. The CDR3 spans 17 residues. Written as DNA, the CDR3 is TGCGCCAGCAGCCCCAAGGGAACTAGCGGGGTTTACAATGAGCAGTTCTTC. Translated: CASSPKGTSGVYNEQFF.

V is TRBV27 and J is TRBJ2-3, with D possibly matching TRBD2 (6 bases). Germline values: CDR1 MNHEY, CDR2 SMNVEV (reference sequence). Trimming took 6 bases from V and 3 from J, leaving 16 bases between them. This CDR3 contains 15 residues. This CDR3 is CASSSLAIGTDTQYF. CDR3 nucleotide sequence: TGTGCCAGCAGCTCACTAGCAATCGGTACAGATACGCAGTATTTT.